This paragraph reports one T cell receptor (beta chain). The data stem from a study of blood T cell repertoires in COVID-19. Study background: Samples came from the United States, Italy and Spain, spanning acute and convalescent COVID-19. T cells, B-cell-depleted T cells, or PBMCs provided the cDNA or gDNA that served as material.

Per the original data handling: Reference gene primer amplification yielded estimated nucleated cell counts. Sequenced by immunoSEQ multiplex PCR; TCRdb stores in-frame clones only, minus some. V, J and clone size are taken as reported in that table, and D and trimming were inferred from the DNA itself. The sample lists over 600,000 clones, around 90% seen once, with about 0.26% in the top ten. V lost 5 bases and J lost 5; bases outside the gene matches: 8. The CDR3 sequence is 15 residues long. Germline assignment: CDR1 MRHNA and CDR2 SNTAGT. Material: peripheral blood. The gene calls are TRBV6-4 and TRBJ2-1, with 8 positions matching TRBD2. The source is a woman between 18 and 30 years old with acute or convalescent COVID-19. As DNA, the CDR3 is TGTGCCAGCAGTTTTACGGGGGGGCCGAACAATGAGCAGTTCTTC. Protein sequence: CASSFTGGPNNEQFF.